These 26 T cell receptor beta chains were sequenced from one sample in a study of T cells after posttransplantation cyclophosphamide. Sequencing was performed with immunoSEQ multiplex PCR; in TCRdb, only in-frame clones are kept and a portion is missing. The repertoire consists of about 36,000 clones, none detected only once. The specimen sequenced was PBMCs. The source of these receptors is a girl under 18 in good health, CMV-negative, and a related stem cell transplant donor.

This chain uses TRBV29-1 with TRBJ1-2; D unclear. Trimming took 3 bases from V and 5 from J, leaving 7 bases between them. The CDR3 contains 11 residues. Germline CDR1 reads SQVTM; CDR2 reads ANQGSEA. The CDR3 nucleotides read TGCAGCGTTGATGCAGCGTATGGCTACACCTTC. Translating it yields CSVDAAYGYTF. Filled out from reference TRBV29-1 and TRBJ1-2, the complete variable domain reads SAVISQKPSRDICQRGTSLTIQCQVDSQVTMMFWYRQQPGQSLTLIATANQGSEATYESGFVIDKFPISRPNLTFSTLTVSNMSPEDSSIYLCSVDAAYGYTFGSGTRLTVV.

This clone was seen a few times. V gene TRBV5-1 combines with J gene TRBJ2-1; D perhaps matches TRBD1 (5 bases). The CDR3 has 15 amino acids. Germline loops: CDR1 SGHRS, CDR2 YFSETQ. The V end lost 0 bases, the J end lost 1 base, and 8 bases lay between the germline ends. This chain's CDR3 is CASSLGQGSYNEQFF. CDR3 bases: TGCGCCAGCAGCTTGGGGCAGGGTTCCTACAATGAGCAGTTCTTC.

The rearrangement links TRBV4-2 to TRBJ2-5; D not resolved. Germline lookup yields CDR1 LGHNA and CDR2 YNFKEQ. The CDR3 contains 11 residues. V was cut by 5 bases and J by 5 bases, with 6 bases left in between. For the CDR3, the DNA is TGTGCCAGCAGCACCCGGGAGACCCAGTACTTC. This sequence encodes CASSTRETQYF.

This clone was seen a handful of times. V and J are TRBV6-5 and TRBJ2-3, with D possibly being TRBD2 (6 bases). Trimming left V 1 base short and J 2 bases short, with 13 bases between. The CDR3 runs to 16 residues. The germline CDR1 and CDR2 sequences are MNHEY and SVGAGI. The CDR3 spells CASSYLASALTDTQYF. The CDR3 DNA follows: TGTGCCAGCAGTTACTTGGCTAGCGCACTCACAGATACGCAGTATTTT.

This chain links TRBV4-2 with TRBJ1-4, with 7 bases matching TRBD1. V lost 0 bases to trimming and J lost 0 bases; unmatched junction nucleotides: 7. Germline assignment: CDR1 LGHNA and CDR2 YNFKEQ. This CDR3 comprises 18 residues. CDR3 region: CASSQEGSTGATNEKLFF. CDR3 bases: TGTGCCAGCAGCCAAGAAGGTTCAACAGGGGCAACTAATGAAAAACTGTTTTTT.

Many counts were recorded for this clone. This chain links TRBV5-4 with TRBJ2-2; 9 bases map to TRBD2. J was trimmed by 7 bases and V by 0 bases; bases with no gene match: 7. Germline loops: CDR1 SGHNT, CDR2 YYREEE (reference sequence). The CDR3 is 16 amino acids. In DNA form, the CDR3 reads TGTGCCAGCAGCTTGGGGCTAGCGGGAATTGGCGGGGAGCTGTTTTTT. The encoded protein is CASSLGLAGIGGELFF.

This clone came up a few times. The chain carries TRBV18 and TRBJ2-3; 11 bases match TRBD2. The CDR3 length is 16 residues. The ends lost 2 bases at V and 5 bases at J; junction bases unmatched: 6. Germline values: CDR1 KGHSH, CDR2 LQKENI. The CDR3 DNA sequence: TGTGCCAGCTCACCATTGCCTGGACTAGCGGGAGATACGCAGTATTTT. It yields the protein CASSPLPGLAGDTQYF.

The rearrangement uses TRBV12-1 and TRBJ2-5; TRBD1, as called in the table, went unchecked against the DNA. TRBV12-1 has pseudogene status. The CDR3 is made up of 16 amino acids. This CDR3 is CASSPDSRRGGETQYF. CDR3 sequence (DNA): TGTGCCAGCAGCCCGGACAGCCGGCGAGGGGGAGAGACCCAGTACTTC.

This clone was counted at least ten times. The chain joins TRBV27 to TRBJ2-2; maybe TRBD2 (5 bases). This CDR3 region has 12 residues. Germline values: CDR1 MNHEY, CDR2 SMNVEV (reference sequence). V gave up 4 bases and J gave up 5 bases, with 5 bases separating them. CDR3 sequence reads: CASSSGTGELFF. The CDR3 coding sequence is TGTGCCAGCAGTTCGGGAACCGGGGAGCTGTTTTTT.

This chain links TRBV7-8 with TRBJ1-2; TRBD1 matches at 8 bases. Germline CDR1 is SGHVS and CDR2 is FQNEAQ. V shed 5 bases, J shed 7 bases, and the junction held 18 bases outside the gene matches. The CDR3 has 17 amino acids. For the CDR3, the DNA is TGTGCCAGCAGCCCCCAGCCAATACGGACAGGGCAGGGTGGCTACACCTTC. Amino acid sequence: CASSPQPIRTGQGGYTF.

This clone was seen a few times. The rearrangement links TRBV27 to TRBJ2-3; TRBD2 agrees at 10 bases. Germline trimming cut 3 bases from V and 6 bases from J; bases unmatched to any gene: 15. The CDR3 is 18 residues long. The germline V gene has CDR1 MNHEY and CDR2 SMNVEV (reference sequence). In DNA, the CDR3 is TGTGCCAGCAGTTTGGGGACCCTAGCGGGGGCACTTCATGATACGCAGTATTTT. Translating it yields CASSLGTLAGALHDTQYF.

This chain joins TRBV5-8 and TRBJ1-1; D may be TRBD1 (5 bases). Germline assignment: CDR1 SGHTS and CDR2 YDEGEE. CDR3 length: 14 residues. V lost 0 bases and J 4 bases, leaving 10 bases between the germline ends. The CDR3 region has the DNA TGTGCCAGCAGCTTGGTGGGGGAGGTCACTGAAGCTTTCTTT. It translates to CASSLVGEVTEAFF. The variable domain in full, with the rest retrieved from reference TRBV5-8 and TRBJ1-1, is EAGVTQSPTHLIKTRGQQATLRCSPISGHTSVYWYQQALGLGLQFLLWYDEGEERNRGNFPPRFSGRQFPNYSSELNVNALELEDSALYLCASSLVGEVTEAFFGQGTRLTVV.

This chain connects TRBV15 to TRBJ2-6; D is ambiguous. Germline V gene data show CDR1 as LNHNV and CDR2 as YYDKDF (reference sequence). Trimming took 4 bases from V and 1 from J, leaving 5 bases between them. The CDR3 has 14 residues. The CDR3 DNA reads as TGTGCCACCAGCATTCCTTCTGGGGCCAACGTCCTGACTTTC. This codes for CATSIPSGANVLTF. The whole variable domain, filled in from reference TRBV15 and TRBJ2-6, reads DAMVIQNPRYQVTQFGKPVTLSCSQTLNHNVMYWYQQKSSQAPKLLFHYYDKDFNNEADTPDNFQSRRPNTSFCFLDIRSPGLGDTAMYLCATSIPSGANVLTFGAGSRLTVL.

The J gene is TRBJ2-7, the V gene TRBV15; D is possibly TRBD1 (5 bases). The V gene lost 1 base and the J gene lost 6 bases, with 10 bases spanning the gap. The CDR3 covers 13 residues. Per the germline V gene, CDR1 is LNHNV and CDR2 is YYDKDF (reference sequence). CDR3 DNA: TGTGCCACCAGCAGAGGTTCAGGGCGCGAGCAGTACTTC. Its translation is CATSRGSGREQYF.

The genes are TRBV28 and TRBJ1-1, with D possibly matching TRBD1 (6 bases). V shed 6 bases and J shed 2 bases, with 13 bases lying between them. Per germline, CDR1 MDHEN and CDR2 SYDVKM. The CDR3 spans 14 residues. CDR3 in DNA: TGTGCCAGCAGCCACGGGGGGCTAAACACTGAAGCTTTCTTT. Translating gives CASSHGGLNTEAFF. The complete variable domain, with remaining parts taken from reference TRBV28 and TRBJ1-1, reads DVKVTQSSRYLVKRTGEKVFLECVQDMDHENMFWYRQDPGLGLRLIYFSYDVKMKEKGDIPEGYSVSREKKERFSLILESASTNQTSMYLCASSHGGLNTEAFFGQGTRLTVV.

This clone was seen a few times. V gene TRBV11-2 combines with J gene TRBJ2-4, with TRBD2 matching 9 bases. The V and J ends lost 1 base and 8 bases, in that order; junction bases with no gene match: 6. CDR3 length: 15 residues. Germline V gives CDR1 SGHAT, CDR2 FQNNGV. Written as DNA, the CDR3 is TGTGCCAGCAGCTTAGGTGTGGGCGGGGGGGACATTCAGTACTTC. Translating it yields CASSLGVGGGDIQYF.

At least ten counts were recorded for this clone. The V call is TRBV19, the J call TRBJ2-1; D possibly corresponds to TRBD2 (6 bases). Trimming removed 4 bases from V and 2 bases from J, with 6 bases in between. Germline CDR1 LNHDA, CDR2 SQIVND (reference sequence). This CDR3 is 13 amino acids long. The CDR3 loop is CASSSGTYNEQFF. CDR3 bases: TGTGCCAGTAGTAGCGGGACCTACAATGAGCAGTTCTTC.

This clone showed up just a few times. The chain recombines TRBV27 with TRBJ2-7; no clear D. V was shortened by 6 bases and J by 6 bases, with 21 bases between the two germline ends. CDR3 length: 15 residues. Germline CDR1 and CDR2: MNHEY and SMNVEV (reference sequence). The DNA for the CDR3 is TGTGCCAGCAGCCCTATGGGCTATGGGCCATTCGAGCAGTACTTC. Amino acid sequence: CASSPMGYGPFEQYF.

The chain is built from TRBV6-1 and TRBJ2-1; D gene uncertain. The CDR3 extends over 12 amino acids. Germline V gives CDR1 MNHNS, CDR2 SASEGT. V dropped 8 bases and J dropped 7 bases, with 12 bases sitting between them. The CDR3 region has the DNA TGTGCCAGCGTCTATGGTTGGAATGAGCAGTTCTTC. Its protein is CASVYGWNEQFF.

This clone turned up a few times. The V call is TRBV4-1, the J call TRBJ1-1, with 7 bases fitting TRBD1. The V and J ends lost 3 bases and 0 bases, in that order; junction bases with no gene match: 7. This CDR3 comprises 16 residues. Per germline, CDR1 MGHRA and CDR2 YSYEKL. DNA for the CDR3: TGCGCCAGCAGCCAGTCGAACAGGGGCATGAACACTGAAGCTTTCTTT. Translating it yields CASSQSNRGMNTEAFF.

This clone showed up many times. The chain is built from TRBV10-3 and TRBJ2-6, with D possibly TRBD1 on 5 matching bases. The ends were cut back, 10 bases at V and 0 bases at J, with 16 bases in the middle. Per the germline V gene, CDR1 is ENHRY and CDR2 is SYGVKD. CDR3 length: 16 residues. DNA of the CDR3: TGTGCCACACAAACCTCAGGGTACTCTGGGGCCAACGTCCTGACTTTC. This translates into CATQTSGYSGANVLTF.

The chain combines TRBV6-1 with TRBJ2-2; D might be TRBD2 (5 bases). The CDR3 is 15 residues long. From germline, CDR1 is MNHNS and CDR2 SASEGT. V lost 3 bases and J 6 bases, leaving 14 bases between the germline ends. DNA for the CDR3: TGTGCCAGCAGTGAGTCTACGGGAAATTCCGGGGAGCTGTTTTTT. Translation gives CASSESTGNSGELFF.

In its sample, this clone was seen many times. The chain uses TRBV18 and TRBJ2-3, with 9 positions matching TRBD2. Germline V CDR1 and CDR2: KGHSH, LQKENI. This CDR3 has 18 amino acids. V lost 2 bases, J lost 0 bases, and 9 bases stayed unmatched. This CDR3 reads CASSPMRIAGESTDTQYF. The CDR3, as DNA: TGTGCCAGCTCACCAATGAGGATAGCGGGAGAAAGCACAGATACGCAGTATTTT.

This clone appeared many times. V usage is TRBV30 and J usage is TRBJ1-1; D is possibly TRBD1 (5 bases). CDR1 is GTSNPN, CDR2 SVGIG, per germline (reference sequence). The CDR3 length is 14 residues. Trimming cost V 0 bases and J 1 base, with 9 bases left between them. CDR3 coding DNA: TGTGCCTGGAGTGTATCAGGGCCGAACACTGAAGCTTTCTTT. Amino acids: CAWSVSGPNTEAFF.

The chain is built from TRBV21-1 and TRBJ2-3; the table's D call, TRBD2, has no DNA check behind it. TRBV21-1 corresponds to a pseudogene. This CDR3 contains 14 residues. This CDR3 is CASSWFSATDTQYF. For the CDR3, the DNA is TGTGCCAGCAGCTGGTTTAGCGCCACAGATACGCAGTATTTT.

In its sample, this clone was seen many times. The chain uses TRBV4-3 and TRBJ2-7, with a possible D match to TRBD1 (5 bases). The CDR3 length is 15 residues. The V gene's germline CDR1 is LGHNA and CDR2 YSLEER. Trimming took 0 bases from V and 4 from J, leaving 13 bases between them. In DNA form, the CDR3 reads TGCGCCAGCAGCCAAGAATCGAACAGGCGGTACGAGCAGTACTTC. It codes for CASSQESNRRYEQYF.